This T cell receptor (beta chain) came from a study of CD8+ T cells in alopecia areata. Overall study results and limits: Affected scalp, especially in alopecia totalis/universalis, had a higher clonality than normal scalp did.

RNA, once extracted, was reverse transcribed into cDNA for use as the sequencing template. TCRdb keeps only in-frame clones here, not all; method: immunoSEQ multiplex PCR. The sample lists 150,000 or so clones; less than 75% were seen once. This CDR3 is built from 14 residues. Germline CDR1 is MGHRA and CDR2 is YSYEKL. V was shortened by 1 base and J by 2 bases, with 9 bases between the two germline ends. Notes on this clone: Its antigen is as yet unknown.

The gene calls are TRBV4-1 and TRBJ2-7, with D perhaps given as TRBD1 or TRBD2 (6 bases each). The sequence derives from a human donor with alopecia areata. The sequencing here drew on CD8+ T cells sorted from blood, taken at week 0. The CDR3 here is CASSQVEGAYEQYF. DNA for the CDR3: TGCGCCAGCAGCCAAGTGGAGGGGGCCTACGAGCAGTACTTC.